The sequence of this TCR beta chain was determined in a study of T cell repertoires in cytomegalovirus infection. Study background: Public TCR beta signatures provided an indication of both CMV infection and a matching HLA type.

One entry per CDR3 protein, called by TCRdb with MiXCR from the reads. Among about 260,000 distinct CDR3 sequences listed, approximately 13% were seen once. This clonotype has ten or more counts. CDR3 length: 16 amino acids. V was clipped by 6 bases and J by 5 bases, with 20 bases between them. The V gene's germline CDR1 is SEHNR and CDR2 FQNEAQ (reference sequence). This clonotype was sampled from a human donor in good health (CMV status not recorded). Some clones in this sample may be carry-over from other donors' samples. The V and J genes are TRBV7-9 and TRBJ2-1, with D unresolved. The specimen sequenced was PBMCs. CDR3 bases: TGTGCCAGCAGAGGGATTTGGGCGGTCGGTAACAATGAGCAGTTCTTC. Translating it yields CASRGIWAVGNNEQFF.